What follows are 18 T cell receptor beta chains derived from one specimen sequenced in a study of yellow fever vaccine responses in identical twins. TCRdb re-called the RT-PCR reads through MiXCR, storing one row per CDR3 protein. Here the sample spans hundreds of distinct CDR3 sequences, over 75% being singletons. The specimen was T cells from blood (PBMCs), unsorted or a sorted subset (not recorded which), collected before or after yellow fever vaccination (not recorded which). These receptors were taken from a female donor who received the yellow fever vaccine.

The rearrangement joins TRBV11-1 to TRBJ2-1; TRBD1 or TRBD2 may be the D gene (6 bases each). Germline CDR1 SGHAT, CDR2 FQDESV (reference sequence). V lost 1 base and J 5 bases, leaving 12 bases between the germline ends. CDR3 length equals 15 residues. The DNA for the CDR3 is TGTGCCAGCAGCTTAGGGGGGGCCCTTCACAATGAGCAGTTCTTC. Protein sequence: CASSLGGALHNEQFF.

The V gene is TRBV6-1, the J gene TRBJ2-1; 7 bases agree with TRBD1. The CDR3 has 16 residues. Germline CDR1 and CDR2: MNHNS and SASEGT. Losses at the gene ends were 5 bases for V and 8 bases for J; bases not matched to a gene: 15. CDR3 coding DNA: TGTGCCAGCAGTCTTGGACAGGCGAGGATAATGGATGAGCAGTTCTTC. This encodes CASSLGQARIMDEQFF.

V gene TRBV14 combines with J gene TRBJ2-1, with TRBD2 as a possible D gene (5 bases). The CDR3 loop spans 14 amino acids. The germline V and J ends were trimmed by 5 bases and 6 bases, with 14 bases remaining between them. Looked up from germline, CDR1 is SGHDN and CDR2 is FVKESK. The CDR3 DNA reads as TGTGCCAGCAGCGGGGTAGCGTTTAGCAATGAGCAGTTCTTC. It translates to CASSGVAFSNEQFF.

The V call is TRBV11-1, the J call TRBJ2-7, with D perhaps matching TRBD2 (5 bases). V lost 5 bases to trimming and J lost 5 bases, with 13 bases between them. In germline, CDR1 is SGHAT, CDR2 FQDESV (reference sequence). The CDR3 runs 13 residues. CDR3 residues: CASSHSGLDEQYF. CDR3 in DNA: TGTGCCAGCAGCCATTCTGGACTCGACGAGCAGTACTTC.

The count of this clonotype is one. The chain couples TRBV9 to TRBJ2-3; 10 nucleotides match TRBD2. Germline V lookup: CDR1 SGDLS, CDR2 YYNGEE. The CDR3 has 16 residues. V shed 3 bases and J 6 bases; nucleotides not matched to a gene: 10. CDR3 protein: CASSGSSLAGMDTQYF. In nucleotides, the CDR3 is TGTGCCAGCAGCGGCTCCTCACTAGCGGGAATGGATACGCAGTATTTT. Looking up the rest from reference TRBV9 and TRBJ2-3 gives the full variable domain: DSGVTQTPKHLITATGQRVTLRCSPRSGDLSVYWYQQSLDQGLQFLIQYYNGEERAKGNILERFSAQQFPDLHSELNLSSLELGDSALYFCASSGSSLAGMDTQYFGPGTRLTVL.

The CDR3 coding sequence is TGTGCCAGCAGCGTAGGAAGAGCGGGTCAAGAGACCCAGTACTTC. Amino acid sequence: CASSVGRAGQETQYF. The V call is TRBV9, the J call TRBJ2-5; a weak D match, TRBD2 (6 bases). This CDR3 is 15 amino acids long. The V end was cut by 0 bases, the J end by 2 bases, with 11 bases between. Germline-derived CDR1 and CDR2 are SGDLS and YYNGEE.

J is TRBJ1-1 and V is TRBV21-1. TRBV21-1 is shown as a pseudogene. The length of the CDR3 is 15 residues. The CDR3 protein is CASSNVRVPDTEAFF. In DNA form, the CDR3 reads TGTGCCAGCAGCAATGTGAGGGTTCCAGACACTGAAGCTTTCTTT.

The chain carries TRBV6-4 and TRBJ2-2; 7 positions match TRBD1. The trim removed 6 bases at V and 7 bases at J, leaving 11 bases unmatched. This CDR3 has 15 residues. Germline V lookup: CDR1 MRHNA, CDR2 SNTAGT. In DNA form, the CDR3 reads TGTGCCAGCAGCGACAGGGCTGGAGAGGACGGGGAGCTGTTTTTT. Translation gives CASSDRAGEDGELFF.

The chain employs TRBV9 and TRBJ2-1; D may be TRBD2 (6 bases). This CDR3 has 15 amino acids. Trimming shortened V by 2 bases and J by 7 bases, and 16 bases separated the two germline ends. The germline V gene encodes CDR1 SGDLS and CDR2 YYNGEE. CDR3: CASSVPGLSRNEQFF. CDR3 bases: TGTGCCAGCAGCGTCCCGGGACTTAGTCGGAATGAGCAGTTCTTC. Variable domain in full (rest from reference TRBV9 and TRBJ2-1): DSGVTQTPKHLITATGQRVTLRCSPRSGDLSVYWYQQSLDQGLQFLIQYYNGEERAKGNILERFSAQQFPDLHSELNLSSLELGDSALYFCASSVPGLSRNEQFFGPGTRLTVL.

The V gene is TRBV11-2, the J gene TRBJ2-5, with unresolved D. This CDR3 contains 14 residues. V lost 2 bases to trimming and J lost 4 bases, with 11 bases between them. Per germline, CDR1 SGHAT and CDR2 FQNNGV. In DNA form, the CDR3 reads TGTGCCAGCAGCTTACTAGTAAAGCGAGAGACCCAGTACTTC. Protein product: CASSLLVKRETQYF.

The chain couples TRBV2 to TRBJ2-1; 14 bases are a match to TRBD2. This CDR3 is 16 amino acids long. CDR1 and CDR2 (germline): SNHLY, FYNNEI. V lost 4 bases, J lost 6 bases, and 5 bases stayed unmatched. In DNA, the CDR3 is TGTGCCAGCAGTGCAGCCGGGACTAGCGGGAGCAATGAGCAGTTCTTC. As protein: CASSAAGTSGSNEQFF.

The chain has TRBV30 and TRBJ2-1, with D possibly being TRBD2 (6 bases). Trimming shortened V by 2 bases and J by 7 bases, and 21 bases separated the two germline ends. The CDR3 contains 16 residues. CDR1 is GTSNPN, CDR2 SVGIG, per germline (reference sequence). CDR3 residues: CAWSPPWGVGKNEQFF. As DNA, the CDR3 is TGTGCCTGGAGTCCCCCTTGGGGGGTCGGAAAGAATGAGCAGTTCTTC.

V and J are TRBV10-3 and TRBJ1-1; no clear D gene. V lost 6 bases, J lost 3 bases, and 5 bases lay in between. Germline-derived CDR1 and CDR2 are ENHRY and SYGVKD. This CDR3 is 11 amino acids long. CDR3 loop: CAIRADTEAFF. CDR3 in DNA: TGTGCCATCAGGGCGGACACTGAAGCTTTCTTT.

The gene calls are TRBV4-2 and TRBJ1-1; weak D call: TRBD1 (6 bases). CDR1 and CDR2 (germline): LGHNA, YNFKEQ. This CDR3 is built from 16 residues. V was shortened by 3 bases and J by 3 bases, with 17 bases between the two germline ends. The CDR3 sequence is CASSQTTGLGDTEAFF. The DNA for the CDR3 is TGTGCCAGCAGCCAGACAACAGGGCTTGGGGACACTGAAGCTTTCTTT.

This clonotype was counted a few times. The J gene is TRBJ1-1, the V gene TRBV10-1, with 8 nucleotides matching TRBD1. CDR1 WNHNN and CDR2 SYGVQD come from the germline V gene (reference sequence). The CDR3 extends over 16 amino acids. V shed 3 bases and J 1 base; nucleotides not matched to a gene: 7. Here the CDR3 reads CASSENPDRGNTEAFF. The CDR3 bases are TGCGCCAGCAGTGAAAACCCCGACAGGGGGAACACTGAAGCTTTCTTT.

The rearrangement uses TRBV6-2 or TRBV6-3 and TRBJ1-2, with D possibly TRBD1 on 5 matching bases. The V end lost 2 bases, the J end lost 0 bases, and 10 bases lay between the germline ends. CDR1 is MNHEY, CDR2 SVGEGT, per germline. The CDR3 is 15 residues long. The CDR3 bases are TGTGCCAGCAGTTACGGGACGGCAACTAACTATGGCTACACCTTC. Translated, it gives CASSYGTATNYGYTF.

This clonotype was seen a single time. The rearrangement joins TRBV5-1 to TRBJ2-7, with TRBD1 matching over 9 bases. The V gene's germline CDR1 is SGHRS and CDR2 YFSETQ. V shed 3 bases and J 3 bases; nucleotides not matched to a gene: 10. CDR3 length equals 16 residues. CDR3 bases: TGCGCCAGCAGCTCTGTTGGTGGGGGACAGGGCTACGAGCAGTACTTC. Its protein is CASSSVGGGQGYEQYF.

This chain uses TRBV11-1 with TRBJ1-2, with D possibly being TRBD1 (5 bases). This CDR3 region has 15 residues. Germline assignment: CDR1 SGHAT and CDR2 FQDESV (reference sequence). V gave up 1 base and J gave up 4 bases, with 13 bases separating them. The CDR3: CASSLGGVGSYGYTF. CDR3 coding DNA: TGTGCCAGCAGCTTAGGAGGGGTCGGGAGCTATGGCTACACCTTC.